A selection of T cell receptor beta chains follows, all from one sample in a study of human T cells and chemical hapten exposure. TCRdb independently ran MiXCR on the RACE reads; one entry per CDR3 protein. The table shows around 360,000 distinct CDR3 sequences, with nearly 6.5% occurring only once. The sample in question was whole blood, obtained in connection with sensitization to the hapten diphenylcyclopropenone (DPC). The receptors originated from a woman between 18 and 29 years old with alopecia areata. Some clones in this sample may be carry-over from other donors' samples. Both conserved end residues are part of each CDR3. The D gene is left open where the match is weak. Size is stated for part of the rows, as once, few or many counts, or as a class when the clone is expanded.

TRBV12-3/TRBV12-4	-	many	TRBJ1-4	TGTGCCAGCAGTGAAGACCGTCCGAATGAAAAACTGTTTTTT	CASSEDRPNEKLFF
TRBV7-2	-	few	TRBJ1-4	TGTGCCAGCAGCTTAGTTGGAGGACTTAATGAAAAACTGTTTTTT	CASSLVGGLNEKLFF
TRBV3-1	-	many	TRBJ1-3	TGTGCCAGCAGCCAAGGACGCGGGGTTGGAAACACCATATATTTT	CASSQGRGVGNTIYF
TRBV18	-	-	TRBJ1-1	TGTGCCAGCTCACCACCGTCCAAGGCCACTGAAGCTTTCTTT	CASSPPSKATEAFF
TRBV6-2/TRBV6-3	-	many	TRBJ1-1	TGTGCCAGCAGCCCACAGGGAAGGGGCAGGGGAAACACTGAAGCTTTCTTT	CASSPQGRGRGNTEAFF
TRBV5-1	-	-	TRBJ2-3	TGCGCCAGCAGCTTGGGTAATACAGGGCAAGGAGATACGCAGTATTTT	CASSLGNTGQGDTQYF
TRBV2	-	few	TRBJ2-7	TGTGCCATCAACGGGGGGCGCGAGCAGTACTTC	CAINGGREQYF
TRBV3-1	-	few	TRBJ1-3	TGTGCCAGCAGCCCTTTCGGGGCAGGAGACCTCTCTGGAAACACCATATATTTT	CASSPFGAGDLSGNTIYF
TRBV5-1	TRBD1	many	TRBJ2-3	TGCGCCAGCAGCTTAGAGGGGGCCGGGACCACAGATACGCAGTATTTT	CASSLEGAGTTDTQYF
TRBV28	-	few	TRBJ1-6	TGTGCCAGCAGTTTGGATAGGGATTCTTTCTGGGGTAATTCACCCCTCCACTTT	CASSLDRDSFWGNSPLHF
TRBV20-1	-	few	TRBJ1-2	TGCAGTGCTTTTAGTGGGGAGGTCGACTATGGCTACACCTTC	CSAFSGEVDYGYTF
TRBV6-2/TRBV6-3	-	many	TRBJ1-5	TGTGCCAGCAGTTACTTCCAGGGATTACGGTTTAGCAATCAGCCCCAGCATTTT	CASSYFQGLRFSNQPQHF
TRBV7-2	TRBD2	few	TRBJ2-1	TGTGCCAGCAGCCCGCAGACTAGCGGGGGTAATGAGCAGTTCTTC	CASSPQTSGGNEQFF
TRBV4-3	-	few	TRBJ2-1	TGCGCCAGCAGCCAAGATTTTGGTCAGGGACCCAAGGATGAGCAGTTCTTC	CASSQDFGQGPKDEQFF
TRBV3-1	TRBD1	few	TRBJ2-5	TGTGCCAGCAGCGGCAGGGGGAGTAGGGAGACCCAGTACTTC	CASSGRGSRETQYF
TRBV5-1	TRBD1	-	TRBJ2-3	TGCGCCAGCAGCTTGGTAGGGCAGGGGGCCCCAGATACGCAGTATTTT	CASSLVGQGAPDTQYF
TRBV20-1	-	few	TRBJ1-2	TGCAGTGCTAGTACGGGGACCGACTATGGCTACACCTTC	CSASTGTDYGYTF
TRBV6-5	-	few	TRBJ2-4	TGTGCCAGCAGACCGGGGTTAGCCAAAAACATTCAGTACTTC	CASRPGLAKNIQYF
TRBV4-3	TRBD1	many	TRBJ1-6	TGCGCCAGCAGCCAAGAGTTAGGGTGGACAGGGACTTCACCCCTCCACTTT	CASSQELGWTGTSPLHF
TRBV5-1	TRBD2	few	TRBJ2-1	TGCGCCAGCAAGTTACTAGCGGGGGTTTCTAATGAGCAGTTCTTC	CASKLLAGVSNEQFF
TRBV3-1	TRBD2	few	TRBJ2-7	TGTGCCAGCAGCAGGGGACCGGGGGGTTCCTACGAGCAGTACTTC	CASSRGPGGSYEQYF
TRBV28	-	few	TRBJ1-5	TGTGCCAGCACCCCGGGACCCATTTTACTTCAGCCCCAGCATTTT	CASTPGPILLQPQHF
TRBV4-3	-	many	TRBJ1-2	TGCGCCAGCAGCCAAGAGATGACAGCCGGCTACACCTTC	CASSQEMTAGYTF
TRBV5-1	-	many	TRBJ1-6	TGCGCCAGCAGCTTGGCCACACAGAGCTCTAATTCACCCCTCCACTTT	CASSLATQSSNSPLHF
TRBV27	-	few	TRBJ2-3	TGTGCCAGCAGTTTATGGGCCCCAGTCGTAGCAGATACGCAGTATTTT	CASSLWAPVVADTQYF
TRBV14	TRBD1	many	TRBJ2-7	TGTGCCAGCAGCCAAGTACAGGGGGCTCACGAGCAGTACTTC	CASSQVQGAHEQYF
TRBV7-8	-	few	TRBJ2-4	TGTGCCAGCAGCTTACAGGGAGCCCCTGCCCTAAACATTCAGTACTTC	CASSLQGAPALNIQYF
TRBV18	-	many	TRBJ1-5	TGTGCCAGCTCACCACAGGGTGATCGCAATCAGCCCCAGCATTTT	CASSPQGDRNQPQHF
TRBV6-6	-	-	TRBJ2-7	TGTGCCAGCAGTTCGCCAGGCAGCTCCTACGAGCAGTACTTC	CASSSPGSSYEQYF
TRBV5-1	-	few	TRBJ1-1	TGCGCCAGCAGCACCCGCCAGGGGAGCGGCACTGAAGCTTTCTTT	CASSTRQGSGTEAFF
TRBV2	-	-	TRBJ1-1	TGTGCCAGCAGTGATGAGCCTAGGAGCACTGAAGCTTTCTTT	CASSDEPRSTEAFF
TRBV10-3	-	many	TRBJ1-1	TGTGCCATCAGTGACTCCAACCCCAGGGGTGGGACTGAAGCTTTCTTT	CAISDSNPRGGTEAFF
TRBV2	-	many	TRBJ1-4	TGTGCCGAGTTCAGGGAGGGAGAAAAACTGTTTTTT	CAEFREGEKLFF
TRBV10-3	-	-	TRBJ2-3	TGTGCCATCACCGCAAGCGTGGCAACAGATACGCAGTATTTT	CAITASVATDTQYF
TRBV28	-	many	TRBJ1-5	TGTGCCAGCAGTTTATCCCCACCACCCCAGCATTTT	CASSLSPPPQHF
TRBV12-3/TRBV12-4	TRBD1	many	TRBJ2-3	TGTGCCAGCAGGGGACAGGGGACAGATACGCAGTATTTT	CASRGQGTDTQYF
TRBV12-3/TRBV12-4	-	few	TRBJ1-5	TGTGCCAGCAGACGGGGCCCCCTTGGTCAGCCCCAGCATTTT	CASRRGPLGQPQHF
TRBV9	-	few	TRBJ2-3	TGTGCCAGCAGCGCAGAGGATAGTGAGTCAGATACGCAGTATTTT	CASSAEDSESDTQYF
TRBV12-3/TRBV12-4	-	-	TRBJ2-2	TGTGCCAGCAGTTCCTCCCCGCAACTTAAGTCTCTAAACACCGGGGAGCTGTTTTTT	CASSSSPQLKSLNTGELFF
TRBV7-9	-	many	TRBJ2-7	TGTGCCAGCAGCTTAACCGGGGGAGTCTACGAGCAGTACTTC	CASSLTGGVYEQYF
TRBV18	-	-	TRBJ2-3	TGTGCCAGCTCATCGGACCCCCCGAAGACCACAGATACGCAGTATTTT	CASSSDPPKTTDTQYF
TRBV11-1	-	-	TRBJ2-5	TGTGCCAGCAGCTTATGGTCGGGGCAAGAGACCCAGTACTTC	CASSLWSGQETQYF
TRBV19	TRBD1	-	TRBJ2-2	TGTGCCAGTGCCCGGGACAGGAGAGTCTCGTATACCGGGGAGCTGTTTTTT	CASARDRRVSYTGELFF
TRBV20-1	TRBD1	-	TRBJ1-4	TGCAGTGCTACGGGACAGGGAGCTAATGAAAAACTGTTTTTT	CSATGQGANEKLFF
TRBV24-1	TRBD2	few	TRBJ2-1	TGTGCCACCAGTGACCCTGGACTAGCGGGGGGTAGCTCCTACAATGAGCAGTTCTTC	CATSDPGLAGGSSYNEQFF
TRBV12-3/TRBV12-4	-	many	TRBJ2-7	TGTGCCAGCAGTGCGGACAGTTACTGGGAGCAGTACTTC	CASSADSYWEQYF
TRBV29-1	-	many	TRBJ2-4	TGCAGCGTTCAAAAGGGGACAGCCAAAAACATTCAGTACTTC	CSVQKGTAKNIQYF
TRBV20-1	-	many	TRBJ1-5	TGCAGTGCTATGGGGGGAGGCAATCAGCCCCAGCATTTT	CSAMGGGNQPQHF
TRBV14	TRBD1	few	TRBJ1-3	TGTGCCAGCAGCTATGGACGGACAGGCGGAAACACCATATATTTT	CASSYGRTGGNTIYF
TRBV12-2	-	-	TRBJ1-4	TGTGCAAGTCGCTTAGCGCCGGCAGGGTGGGGTGAAAAACTGTTTTTT	CASRLAPAGWGEKLFF